Listed below are T cell receptor beta chains from one sample, sequenced in a study of T cell repertoires in cytomegalovirus infection. TCRdb reprocessed the reads via MiXCR and lists one record per CDR3 protein. The repertoire consists of hundreds of thousands of distinct CDR3 sequences, with about 39% occurring once and the leading ten covering 43%. These receptors have no identified antigens. This specimen was cultured PBMCs, taken from culture after CMV antigen stimulation. The receptors were gathered from a human donor in good health (CMV status not recorded). Some clones in this sample may be carry-over from other donors' samples. Both conserved end residues are trimmed from each CDR3.

TRBV6-1,TRBJ1-5,ASSEQGYQPQH
TRBV25-1,TRBJ2-6,ASSGTRSPGANVLT
TRBV29-1,TRBJ2-2,SVGGPATGELF
TRBV20-1,TRBJ2-5,SALRVQETQY
TRBV4-2,TRBJ2-7,ASSQEFQRTYEQY
TRBV6-5,TRBJ1-1,ASSGYAGREDTEAF
TRBV7-2,TRBJ2-1,ASSLSEQF
TRBV10-1,TRBJ2-3,ASSEDQGGFTDTQY
TRBV7-2,TRBJ2-2,ASSLNRRGSRELF
TRBV7-2,TRBJ2-4,ASSLTASGGAKNIQY
TRBV20-1,TRBJ2-1,SVQRGPNEQF
TRBV7-8,TRBJ2-3,ASSPTWGLPDTQY
TRBV6-8,TRBJ2-2,ASSYPGQRELF
TRBV27,TRBJ1-5,ASSKGQGPYQPQH
TRBV4-1,TRBJ1-5,ASSQETVSNQPQH
TRBV7-6,TRBJ2-7,ASSLVTYRIGSLYEQY
TRBV6-1,TRBJ1-1,ATRRNTEAF
TRBV7-8,TRBJ2-7,ASSYISGLAVPYEQY
TRBV5-1,TRBJ2-3,ASSRKTSGNADTQY